The source of this T cell receptor beta chain is a study of blood T cell repertoires in COVID-19. Looking at the study overall: Whether acute or convalescent, the COVID-19 samples came from the United States, Italy and Spain. Sample material is recorded as cDNA or gDNA derived from T cells, B-cell-depleted T cells, or PBMCs.

In the authors' methods: From reference gene primer amplification, estimates of nucleated cell counts were derived. Data came from immunoSEQ multiplex PCR; TCRdb stores just in-frame clones and leaves some out. V, J and clone size reflect that table, while D and trimming were determined from the DNA. The sample has fewer than 150,000 clones; just under 90% are singletons. Per the germline V gene, CDR1 is MDHEN and CDR2 is SYDVKM. V lost 5 bases, J lost 4 bases, and 15 bases lay in between. CDR3 length equals 14 residues. The V and J genes are TRBV28 and TRBJ2-7; D not certain. This TCR came from a woman between 35 and 50 years old with acute or convalescent COVID-19. Sequencing was performed on peripheral blood. This CDR3 is CASSGLTSIYEQYF. CDR3 DNA: TGTGCCAGCAGTGGGTTGACATCAATTTACGAGCAGTACTTC.